The present entry profiles one T cell receptor beta chain with its context. Germline V gene sequence: CDR1 SGHDT, CDR2 YYEEEE. J lost 3 bases, V lost 4 bases, and 12 bases had no gene match. The CDR3 spans 16 residues. This sample stems from a study of blood T cell repertoires in COVID-19. Study information: The samples span acute and convalescent COVID-19 from the United States, Italy and Spain. T cells, B-cell-depleted T cells, or PBMCs supplied cDNA or gDNA.

In the original processing: Amplification with reference gene primers provided the estimates of nucleated cell counts. The method was immunoSEQ multiplex PCR; TCRdb's version includes in-frame clones alone and lacks a portion of them. For V, J and clone size, that table is used; D and trimming come from the DNA. This sample yields 65,000 to 95,000 clones, of which 70% to 90% are seen a single time; around 2.8% belongs to the top ten. The gene calls are TRBV5-6 and TRBJ2-5; 7 nucleotides line up with TRBD2. This TCR was recovered from a man aged 70-80 years with active or convalescent COVID-19. The sequencing sample was made of peripheral blood. In DNA, the CDR3 is TGTGCCAGCAGCCCCCTCGGTCGGCTAGCGGAAGAGACCCAGTACTTC. Translated, it gives CASSPLGRLAEETQYF.